This T cell receptor beta chain was sequenced in a study of blood T cell repertoires in COVID-19. Across the study: The study drew acute and convalescent COVID-19 samples from the United States, Italy and Spain.

This CDR3 comprises 16 residues. Looked up from germline, CDR1 is SQVTM and CDR2 is ANQGSEA. Trimming cost V 4 bases and J 0 bases, with 16 bases left between them. A single count supports this clone. Per the original methods: Quantification of nucleated cells was approximated via reference gene primer amplification. The data were produced by immunoSEQ multiplex PCR, yet TCRdb's version contains in-frame clones alone and is incomplete. V and J calls and clone size are given by that table; D and trimming were obtained from the DNA. The table shows some 210,000 clones, with roughly 82% occurring only once.

The chain combines TRBV29-1 with TRBJ1-3; possible D gene TRBD1, 5 bases. This TCR was recovered from a woman aged 40 to 50 with acute or convalescent COVID-19. The sequencing input was peripheral blood. CDR3 nucleotides: TGCAGCGTTGTCGGTCCTCAGGGTGACTCTGGAAACACCATATATTTT. Amino acid sequence: CSVVGPQGDSGNTIYF.